The TCR beta chain under discussion was sequenced for a study of T cells after posttransplantation cyclophosphamide. The CDR3 is 17 residues long. V shed 1 base, J shed 3 bases, and the junction held 6 bases outside the gene matches. This clone was counted many times. Additional DNA sequences in this sample encode the identical CDR3. The table came from immunoSEQ multiplex PCR; TCRdb's copy has only in-frame clones and leaves some out. Listed for the sample are tens of thousands of clones, none seen a single time. The chain has TRBV12-3 or TRBV12-4 and TRBJ1-6, with 7 bases identical to TRBD1. The TCR sequence derives from a woman in her 30s in good health and a related stem cell transplant donor. Material: PBMCs. The DNA of the CDR3 is TGTGCCAGCAGTTTAGAAGCAGGGGGGTTCTATAATTCACCCCTCCACTTT. Encoded protein: CASSLEAGGFYNSPLHF.